This is a list of T cell receptor beta chains from one sample in a study of PD-L1 blockade in urothelial cancer. The data were produced by immunoSEQ multiplex PCR, yet TCRdb's version contains in-frame clones alone and is incomplete. The data show about 69,000 clones, about 88% seen once. The sequenced sample was PBMCs, obtained around atezolizumab (anti-PD-L1) treatment. Source of these receptors: a man aged 55 to 70 with urothelial cancer. CDR3s include the opening cysteine and the closing phenylalanine or tryptophan. Each record gives: D gene, J gene, clone size, V gene, CDR3 protein, CDR3 DNA. The D gene is left open where the match is weak. Clone size is given for some rows only: seen once, a few or many times, or a class if the clone is expanded.

D: -; J: TRBJ2-3; size: -; V: TRBV11-3; CDR3: CASSLGGRTDTQYF; DNA: TGTGCCAGCAGCTTAGGGGGCCGCACAGATACGCAGTATTTT
D: TRBD1; J: TRBJ1-1; size: -; V: TRBV5-1; CDR3: CASREGQGVTEAFF; DNA: TGCGCCAGCAGGGAGGGACAGGGAGTCACTGAAGCTTTCTTT
D: -; J: TRBJ1-2; size: -; V: TRBV11-1; CDR3: CASSFRGGVEDNYGYTF; DNA: TGTGCCAGCAGCTTTAGGGGGGGCGTTGAGGATAACTATGGCTACACCTTC
D: -; J: TRBJ2-1; size: -; V: TRBV21-1; CDR3: CASSKQDSDEQFF; DNA: TGTGCCAGCAGCAAACAGGACAGCGATGAGCAGTTCTTC
D: TRBD2; J: TRBJ2-3; size: -; V: TRBV9; CDR3: CASSVEAGETTQYF; DNA: TGTGCCAGCAGCGTAGAAGCGGGAGAAACAACGCAGTATTTT
D: TRBD2; J: TRBJ2-1; size: -; V: TRBV7-2; CDR3: CASSLRSAGVFHNEQFF; DNA: TGTGCCAGCAGCCTCCGATCAGCGGGAGTTTTCCACAATGAGCAGTTCTTC
D: -; J: TRBJ1-5; size: once; V: TRBV5-1; CDR3: CASSLDGQNNQPQHF; DNA: TGCGCCAGCAGCTTGGACGGACAGAACAATCAGCCCCAGCATTTT
D: -; J: TRBJ1-1; size: once; V: TRBV6-5; CDR3: CASSYEANTEAFF; DNA: TGTGCCAGCAGTTACGAGGCGAACACTGAAGCTTTCTTT
D: TRBD2; J: TRBJ2-3; size: -; V: TRBV11-1; CDR3: CASSRLAGGTTDTQYF; DNA: TGTGCCAGCAGCCGACTAGCGGGGGGAACAACAGATACGCAGTATTTT
D: -; J: TRBJ2-1; size: -; V: TRBV5-6; CDR3: CASSWRAGDNEQFF; DNA: TGTGCCAGCAGCTGGAGGGCCGGAGACAATGAGCAGTTCTTC
D: -; J: TRBJ2-5; size: -; V: TRBV6-6; CDR3: CASSWTDQETQYF; DNA: TGTGCCAGCAGTTGGACAGACCAAGAGACCCAGTACTTC
D: -; J: TRBJ2-5; size: -; V: TRBV5-6; CDR3: CASSSTRLPGTQYF; DNA: TGTGCCAGCAGCTCTACCAGGCTGCCCGGGACCCAGTACTTC
D: TRBD2; J: TRBJ2-7; size: once; V: TRBV19; CDR3: CASSGRIYEQYF; DNA: TGTGCCAGTAGCGGGAGGATCTACGAGCAGTACTTC
D: TRBD1; J: TRBJ2-3; size: -; V: TRBV5-1; CDR3: CASSPGTGNLVDTQYF; DNA: TGCGCCAGCAGCCCCGGGACAGGGAATTTAGTCGATACGCAGTATTTT
D: TRBD1; J: TRBJ2-7; size: -; V: TRBV28; CDR3: CASSSYGQGKSSYEQYF; DNA: TGTGCCAGCAGTTCCTACGGACAGGGTAAGAGCTCCTACGAGCAGTACTTC
D: -; J: TRBJ2-7; size: -; V: TRBV5-5; CDR3: CASSFGQTSYEQYF; DNA: TGTGCCAGCAGCTTCGGACAGACGTCCTACGAGCAGTACTTC
D: TRBD2; J: TRBJ2-1; size: once; V: TRBV11-2; CDR3: CASSLGLAGAGNEQFF; DNA: TGTGCCAGCAGCCTCGGACTAGCGGGAGCAGGTAATGAGCAGTTCTTC
D: TRBD2; J: TRBJ2-2; size: -; V: TRBV10-1; CDR3: CATMGGRTGELFF; DNA: TGCGCCACAATGGGGGGGAGAACCGGGGAGCTGTTTTTT
D: -; J: TRBJ2-7; size: -; V: TRBV5-4; CDR3: CASSLSEGALAYEQYF; DNA: TGTGCCAGCAGCTTGTCGGAGGGGGCGTTAGCCTACGAGCAGTACTTC
D: -; J: TRBJ1-5; size: -; V: TRBV7-6; CDR3: CASSLGGDQPQHF; DNA: TGTGCCAGCAGCTTAGGGGGGGATCAGCCCCAGCATTTT
D: -; J: TRBJ1-2; size: -; V: TRBV29-1; CDR3: CSVGNVGAGHGYTF; DNA: TGCAGCGTGGGGAACGTGGGCGCGGGCCATGGCTACACCTTC
D: TRBD1; J: TRBJ1-2; size: -; V: TRBV6-5; CDR3: CASRQGEGYTF; DNA: TGTGCCAGCCGACAGGGGGAAGGCTACACCTTC
D: -; J: TRBJ1-6; size: -; V: TRBV18; CDR3: CASRLGSSYNSPLHF; DNA: TGTGCCAGCCGGCTGGGGAGCTCCTATAATTCACCCCTCCACTTT
D: TRBD1; J: TRBJ2-3; size: -; V: TRBV7-9; CDR3: CASSLGQGGSTDTQYF; DNA: TGTGCCAGCAGCCTCGGACAGGGGGGTAGCACAGATACGCAGTATTTT
D: TRBD2; J: TRBJ2-1; size: -; V: TRBV6-4; CDR3: CASSDGRASYNEQFF; DNA: TGTGCCAGCAGTGACGGGAGGGCCTCCTACAATGAGCAGTTCTTC